These T cell receptor beta chains were read from a single sample in a study of PD-1 blockade in classical Hodgkin lymphoma. Only in-frame clones appear in the TCRdb table, and some are missing; sequencing was by immunoSEQ multiplex PCR. The sample gives about 97,000 clones, around 80% of which show up once; 10% to 15% is in the top ten. The material sequenced was peripheral blood mononuclear cells (PBMCs), taken at baseline. These TCRs come from a human donor with classical Hodgkin lymphoma. Both conserved end residues are part of each CDR3. The D gene is left open where the match is weak. Not every row has a clone size; where given, it reads once, few, many or a size class.

abundance: -; j_gene: TRBJ1-1; d_gene: -; v_gene: TRBV4-2; CDR3nt: TGTGCCAGCAGCCAAGATGTTCGACGCCGGGCGGCTTTCTTT; CDR3aa: CASSQDVRRRAAFF
abundance: few; j_gene: TRBJ2-4; d_gene: TRBD2; v_gene: TRBV2; CDR3nt: TGTGCCAGCAGTGAAGCGCTTCTTGCGGGAGGCCCCAGAAACATTCAGTACTTC; CDR3aa: CASSEALLAGGPRNIQYF
abundance: -; j_gene: TRBJ1-1; d_gene: -; v_gene: TRBV7-2; CDR3nt: TGTGCCAGCAGCTTAGACCGAAACCGGGGTTTCTTT; CDR3aa: CASSLDRNRGFF
abundance: -; j_gene: TRBJ1-1; d_gene: -; v_gene: TRBV11-1; CDR3nt: TGTGCCAGCAGCCCAAGGGTATACGACACTGAAGCTTTCTTT; CDR3aa: CASSPRVYDTEAFF
abundance: -; j_gene: TRBJ1-4; d_gene: -; v_gene: TRBV4-1; CDR3nt: TGCGCCAGCAGCCCCCGAGGGTCAGGACTCACCGAAAAACTGTTTTTT; CDR3aa: CASSPRGSGLTEKLFF
abundance: -; j_gene: TRBJ2-6; d_gene: TRBD1; v_gene: TRBV5-1; CDR3nt: TGCGCCAGCAGCCTGGGACAGGCACACAGTGGGGCCAACGTCCTGACTTTC; CDR3aa: CASSLGQAHSGANVLTF
abundance: few; j_gene: TRBJ1-2; d_gene: -; v_gene: TRBV30; CDR3nt: TGTGCCTGGAGTACCAGAGGGGGATACGGCTACACCTTC; CDR3aa: CAWSTRGGYGYTF
abundance: -; j_gene: TRBJ2-7; d_gene: TRBD1; v_gene: TRBV7-7; CDR3nt: TGTGCCAGCAGCATGACAGGGCTCGACGAGCAGTACTTC; CDR3aa: CASSMTGLDEQYF
abundance: -; j_gene: TRBJ2-1; d_gene: TRBD2; v_gene: TRBV29-1; CDR3nt: TGCAGCGTCCATTTAGCGGGAGGTGCCTCCTACAATGAGCAGTTCTTC; CDR3aa: CSVHLAGGASYNEQFF
abundance: -; j_gene: TRBJ2-7; d_gene: TRBD2; v_gene: TRBV5-1; CDR3nt: TGCGCCAGCAGCTTAGGGACTAGCGGGCCCTCCTACGAGCAGTACTTC; CDR3aa: CASSLGTSGPSYEQYF
abundance: -; j_gene: TRBJ2-7; d_gene: TRBD1; v_gene: TRBV19; CDR3nt: TGTGCCAGTAGTACCGACCAGGGGGCAGGGGTACTCGAGCAGTACTTC; CDR3aa: CASSTDQGAGVLEQYF
abundance: -; j_gene: TRBJ1-5; d_gene: -; v_gene: TRBV19; CDR3nt: TGTGCCAGTAGTATGGGGGGCCATCAGCCCCAGCATTTT; CDR3aa: CASSMGGHQPQHF
abundance: -; j_gene: TRBJ1-1; d_gene: TRBD1; v_gene: TRBV4-1; CDR3nt: TGCGCCAGCAGCCGGACTCCTGGGGACAGGAACACTGAAGCTTTCTTT; CDR3aa: CASSRTPGDRNTEAFF
abundance: -; j_gene: TRBJ1-4; d_gene: TRBD1; v_gene: TRBV9; CDR3nt: TGTGCCAGCAGCGGCGGGACAGGGGGCCGAGGGGAAAAACTGTTTTTT; CDR3aa: CASSGGTGGRGEKLFF
abundance: -; j_gene: TRBJ2-2; d_gene: -; v_gene: TRBV5-4; CDR3nt: TGTGCCAGCAGCTTGGGACAGGCCCGCGGGGCCGGGGAGCTGTTTTTT; CDR3aa: CASSLGQARGAGELFF
abundance: once; j_gene: TRBJ1-1; d_gene: -; v_gene: TRBV9; CDR3nt: TGTGCCAGCAGCACTACTCCTTTGAACACTGAAGCTTTCTTT; CDR3aa: CASSTTPLNTEAFF
abundance: -; j_gene: TRBJ2-7; d_gene: -; v_gene: TRBV29-1; CDR3nt: TGCAGCGTTTACGTCGAAGCTTACGAGCAGTACTTC; CDR3aa: CSVYVEAYEQYF
abundance: -; j_gene: TRBJ2-5; d_gene: TRBD1; v_gene: TRBV4-1; CDR3nt: TGCGCCAGCAGCCCCCGGGACAGGGGGACGGAGACCCAGTACTTC; CDR3aa: CASSPRDRGTETQYF
abundance: -; j_gene: TRBJ2-1; d_gene: -; v_gene: TRBV5-1; CDR3nt: TGCGCCAGCAGGCCGGACTCCGCCTACAATGAGCAGTTCTTC; CDR3aa: CASRPDSAYNEQFF
abundance: -; j_gene: TRBJ1-2; d_gene: -; v_gene: TRBV19; CDR3nt: TGTGCCAGTAGTCCCGGGGACACTACTAACTATGGCTACACCTTC; CDR3aa: CASSPGDTTNYGYTF
abundance: -; j_gene: TRBJ2-7; d_gene: TRBD1; v_gene: TRBV5-1; CDR3nt: TGCGCCAGCAGCTCCTTGACAGGGAACTACGAGCAGTACTTC; CDR3aa: CASSSLTGNYEQYF
abundance: -; j_gene: TRBJ1-6; d_gene: -; v_gene: TRBV6-5; CDR3nt: TGTGCCAGCGGCTCACCCCTCCACTTT; CDR3aa: CASGSPLHF
abundance: -; j_gene: TRBJ2-7; d_gene: -; v_gene: TRBV28; CDR3nt: TGTGCCAGCAGTTCCCCCCGGGGCCTACGGGAAACCACCTACGAGCAGTACTTC; CDR3aa: CASSSPRGLRETTYEQYF
abundance: -; j_gene: TRBJ2-1; d_gene: -; v_gene: TRBV19; CDR3nt: TGTGCCAGTAGTATCTCGACAGGTCTCATCAATGAGCAGTTCTTC; CDR3aa: CASSISTGLINEQFF
abundance: -; j_gene: TRBJ1-5; d_gene: -; v_gene: TRBV5-6; CDR3nt: TGTGCCAGCAGCTTGACAGGGAGGCAGCCCCAGCATTTT; CDR3aa: CASSLTGRQPQHF
abundance: -; j_gene: TRBJ1-5; d_gene: -; v_gene: TRBV2; CDR3nt: TGTGCCAGCAGACAGGGACCGGTAAACAGCAATCAGCCCCAGCATTTT; CDR3aa: CASRQGPVNSNQPQHF